The 7 T cell receptor beta chains presented below share a single source sample, sequenced in a study of shared T cell receptors in the human thymus. The repertoire was sequenced with immunoSEQ multiplex PCR; TCRdb's copy has only in-frame clones and lacks some. The profile covers about 380,000 clones, with 85% to 95% appearing a single time and roughly 0.02% taken by the ten largest. The sample comprised thymocytes. Receptors originate from a human donor.

CDR3 in amino acids: CASSQFTHPGSEQYF. CDR3 bases: TGTGCCAGCAGCCAATTTACCCACCCGGGTTCCGAGCAGTACTTC. V usage is TRBV16 and J usage is TRBJ2-7, with D hard to call. The germline V gene has CDR1 KGHSY and CDR2 FQNENV. The CDR3 totals 15 residues. V shed 1 base and J shed 6 bases, with 16 bases lying between them.

The DNA of the CDR3 is TGTGCCAGCAGTTGGACAGGGGGCACCGGGGAGCTGTTTTTT. Its protein is CASSWTGGTGELFF. This rearrangement joins TRBV27 to TRBJ2-2; TRBD1 agrees at 10 bases. The length of the CDR3 is 14 residues. The V segment lost 4 bases and the J segment 4 bases; nucleotides outside the gene matches: 0. The germline V gene encodes CDR1 MNHEY and CDR2 SMNVEV (reference sequence).

CDR3 residues: CASSYRAGDEETQYF. CDR3 DNA: TGTGCCAGCAGTTATCGAGCGGGAGACGAAGAGACCCAGTACTTC. The chain combines TRBV6-5 with TRBJ2-5, with TRBD2 matching 8 bases. The junction had 6 bases not matched to a gene; V was cut back by 3 bases and J by 3 bases. Per the germline V gene, CDR1 is MNHEY and CDR2 is SVGAGI. The CDR3 has 15 amino acids.

The J gene is TRBJ2-5, the V gene TRBV21-1; the D segment call TRBD2 is taken from the table without a DNA check. TRBV21-1 is listed as a pseudogene. This CDR3 region has 13 residues. This CDR3 reads CASSQTASETQYF. The CDR3, as DNA: TGTGCCAGCAGCCAGACTGCGTCGGAGACCCAGTACTTC.

The chain is built from TRBV28 and TRBJ2-7; D perhaps matches TRBD2 (6 bases). V lost 7 bases and J 5 bases, leaving 21 bases between the germline ends. Germline CDR1 MDHEN, CDR2 SYDVKM. CDR3 size: 15 residues. The CDR3 reads CASTIRRDLSNEQYF. In DNA, the CDR3 is TGTGCCAGCACCATAAGGAGGGACCTTTCCAACGAGCAGTACTTC.

This clone was detected once. V and J are TRBV18 and TRBJ1-4, with TRBD1 as a possible D gene (6 bases). The CDR3 runs to 16 residues. CDR1 is KGHSH and CDR2 is LQKENI in the germline V gene. Trimming left V 2 bases short and J 8 bases short, with 18 bases between. Here the CDR3 reads CASSPMVEGHQEKLFF. In DNA form, the CDR3 reads TGTGCCAGCTCACCAATGGTGGAGGGACATCAGGAAAAACTGTTTTTT.

The rearrangement links TRBV27 to TRBJ2-1; 10 positions agree with TRBD2. The length of the CDR3 is 18 residues. From germline, CDR1 is MNHEY and CDR2 SMNVEV (reference sequence). Unmatched junction bases numbered 22, after V lost 8 bases and J lost 9 bases. The CDR3 DNA is TGTGCCAGCTCAACTAAAACTAGCGGGACCCCCCCACCTGCTGAGCAGTTCTTC. Amino acids: CASSTKTSGTPPPAEQFF.